This TCR beta chain was obtained from a study of blood T cell repertoires in COVID-19. Study in general: Sources were T cells, B-cell-depleted T cells, or PBMCs; the material itself was cDNA or gDNA.

Original processing notes: Cell counts per sample came from amplifying reference gene primers. TCRdb's copy holds only in-frame clones and misses some; the assay was immunoSEQ multiplex PCR. V and J calls and clone size come straight from that table; D and trimming were deduced from the DNA. The table lists 330,000 or so clones, about 92% of them singletons. This study enrolled people aged 18 to 89 from around 25 US geographic areas. Recovery among Cohort 3 donors was established by two negative PCRs, clearance, or symptom resolution. The sequence derives from a woman in her thirties who had recovered from COVID-19. The material sequenced was PBMCs or T cells enriched from blood (not recorded which).

DNA for the CDR3: TGTGCCAGCCGTGCTGCGGGACGCAATGAGCAGTTCTTC. It specifies CASRAAGRNEQFF. The rearrangement joins TRBV7-3 to TRBJ2-1; tentative D call: TRBD2 (6 bases). CDR1 and CDR2 from the germline V gene are SGHTA and FQGTGA. V was clipped by 8 bases and J by 6 bases, with 14 bases between them. This CDR3 is built from 13 residues.